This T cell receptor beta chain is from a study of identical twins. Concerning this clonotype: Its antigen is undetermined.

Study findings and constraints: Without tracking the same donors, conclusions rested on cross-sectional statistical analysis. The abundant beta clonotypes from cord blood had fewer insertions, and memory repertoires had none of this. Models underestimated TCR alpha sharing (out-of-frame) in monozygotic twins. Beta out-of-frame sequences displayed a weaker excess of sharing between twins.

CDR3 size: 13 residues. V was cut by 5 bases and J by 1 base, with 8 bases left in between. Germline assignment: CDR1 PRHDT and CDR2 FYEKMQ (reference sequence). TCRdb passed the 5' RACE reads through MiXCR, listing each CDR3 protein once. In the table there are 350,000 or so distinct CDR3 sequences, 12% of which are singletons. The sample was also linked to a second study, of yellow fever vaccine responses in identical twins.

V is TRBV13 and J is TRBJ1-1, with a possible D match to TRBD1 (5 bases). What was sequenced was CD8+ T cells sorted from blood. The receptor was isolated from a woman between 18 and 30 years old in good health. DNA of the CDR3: TGTGCCAGCAGCCAACAGGCGAACACTGAAGCTTTCTTT. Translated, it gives CASSQQANTEAFF.